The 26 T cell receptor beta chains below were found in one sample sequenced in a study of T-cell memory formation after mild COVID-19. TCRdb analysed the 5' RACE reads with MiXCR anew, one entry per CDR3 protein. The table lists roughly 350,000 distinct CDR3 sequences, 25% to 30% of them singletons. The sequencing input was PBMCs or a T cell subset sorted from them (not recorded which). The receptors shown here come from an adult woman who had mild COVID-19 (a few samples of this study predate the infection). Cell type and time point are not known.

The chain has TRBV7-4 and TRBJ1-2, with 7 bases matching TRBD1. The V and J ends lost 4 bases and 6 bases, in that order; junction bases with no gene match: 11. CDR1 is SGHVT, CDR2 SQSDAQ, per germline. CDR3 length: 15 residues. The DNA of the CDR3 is TGTGCCAGCAGCTCCTCCGGGACAGTTATGGATGGCTACACCTTC. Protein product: CASSSSGTVMDGYTF.

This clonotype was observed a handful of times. Here the CDR3 DNA reads TGTGCCAGCAGTAAGACGGGGGGAGACACCGGGGAGCTGTTTTTT. This gives the protein CASSKTGGDTGELFF. This chain links TRBV7-8 with TRBJ2-2, with 7 nucleotides matching TRBD2. The V gene end was trimmed by 6 bases and the J gene end by 3 bases; junction bases not matched to a gene: 7. Per germline, CDR1 SGHVS and CDR2 FQNEAQ. This CDR3 region has 15 residues.

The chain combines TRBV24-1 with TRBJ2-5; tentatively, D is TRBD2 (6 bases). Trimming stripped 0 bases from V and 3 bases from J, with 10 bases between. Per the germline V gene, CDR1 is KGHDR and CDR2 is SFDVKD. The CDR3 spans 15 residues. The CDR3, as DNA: TGTGCCACCAGTGATTTGGGGACTTCCAAAGAGACCCAGTACTTC. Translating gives CATSDLGTSKETQYF.

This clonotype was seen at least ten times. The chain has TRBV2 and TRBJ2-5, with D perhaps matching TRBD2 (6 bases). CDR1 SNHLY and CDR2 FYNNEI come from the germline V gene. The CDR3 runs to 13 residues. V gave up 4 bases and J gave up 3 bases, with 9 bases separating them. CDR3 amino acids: CASSGDWEETQYF. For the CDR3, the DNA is TGTGCCAGCAGTGGGGACTGGGAAGAGACCCAGTACTTC.

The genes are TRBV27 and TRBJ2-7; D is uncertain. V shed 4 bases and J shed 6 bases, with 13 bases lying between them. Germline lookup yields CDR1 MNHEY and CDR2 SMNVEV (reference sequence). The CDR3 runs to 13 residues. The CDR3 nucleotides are TGTGCCAGCAGTTCCCTAAGGTGGGGCGAGCAGTACTTC. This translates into CASSSLRWGEQYF.

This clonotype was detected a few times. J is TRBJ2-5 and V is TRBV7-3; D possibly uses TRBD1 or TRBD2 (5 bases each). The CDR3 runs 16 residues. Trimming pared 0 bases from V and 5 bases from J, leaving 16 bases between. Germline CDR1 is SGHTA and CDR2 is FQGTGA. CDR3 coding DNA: TGTGCCAGCAGCTTAACAGGGATCCATTGGGGGGAGACCCAGTACTTC. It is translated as CASSLTGIHWGETQYF.

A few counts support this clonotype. CDR3 nucleotide sequence: TGTGCCAGCAGATACGGGACAGGGGTTCCCTACGAGCAGTACTTC. This encodes CASRYGTGVPYEQYF. The genes are TRBV5-4 and TRBJ2-7; 10 bases line up with TRBD1. The CDR3 length is 15 residues. CDR1 SGHNT and CDR2 YYREEE come from the germline V gene (reference sequence). Unmatched junction bases numbered 7, after V lost 5 bases and J lost 2 bases. The whole variable domain, filled in from reference TRBV5-4 and TRBJ2-7, reads ETGVTQSPTHLIKTRGQQVTLRCSSQSGHNTVSWYQQALGQGPQFIFQYYREEENGRGNFPPRFSGLQFPNYSSELNVNALELDDSALYLCASRYGTGVPYEQYFGPGTRLTVT.

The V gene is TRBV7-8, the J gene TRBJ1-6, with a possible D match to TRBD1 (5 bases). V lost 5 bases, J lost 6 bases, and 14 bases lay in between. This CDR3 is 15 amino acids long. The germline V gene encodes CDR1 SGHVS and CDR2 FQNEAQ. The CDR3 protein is CASSLNGAPNSPLHF. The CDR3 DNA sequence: TGTGCCAGCAGCCTGAACGGGGCCCCTAATTCACCCCTCCACTTT.

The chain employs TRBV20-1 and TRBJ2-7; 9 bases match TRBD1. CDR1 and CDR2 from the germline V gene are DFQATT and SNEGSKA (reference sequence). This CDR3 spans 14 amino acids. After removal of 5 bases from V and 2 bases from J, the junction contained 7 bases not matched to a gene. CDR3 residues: CSAEDRGNTYEQYF. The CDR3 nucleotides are TGCAGTGCTGAGGACAGGGGAAATACCTACGAGCAGTACTTC.

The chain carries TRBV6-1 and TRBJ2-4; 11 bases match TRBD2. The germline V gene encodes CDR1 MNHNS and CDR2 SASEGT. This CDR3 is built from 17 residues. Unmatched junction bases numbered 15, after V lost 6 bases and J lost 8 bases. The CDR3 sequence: CASSLRLAGREQDIQYF. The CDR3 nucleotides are TGTGCCAGCAGCCTCAGACTAGCGGGACGCGAACAGGACATTCAGTACTTC.

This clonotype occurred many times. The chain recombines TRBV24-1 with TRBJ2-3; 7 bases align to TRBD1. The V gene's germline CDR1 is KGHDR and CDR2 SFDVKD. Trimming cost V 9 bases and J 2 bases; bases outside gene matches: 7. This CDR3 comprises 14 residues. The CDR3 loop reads CATAHRGTTDTQYF. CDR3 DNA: TGTGCCACCGCGCACAGGGGTACCACAGATACGCAGTATTTT.

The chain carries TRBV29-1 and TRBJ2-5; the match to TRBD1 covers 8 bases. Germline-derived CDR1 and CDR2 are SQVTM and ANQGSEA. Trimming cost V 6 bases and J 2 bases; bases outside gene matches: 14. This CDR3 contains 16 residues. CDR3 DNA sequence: TGCAGCGTAGGAATCCCGGACAGGGCAAGTCAAGAGACCCAGTACTTC. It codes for CSVGIPDRASQETQYF.

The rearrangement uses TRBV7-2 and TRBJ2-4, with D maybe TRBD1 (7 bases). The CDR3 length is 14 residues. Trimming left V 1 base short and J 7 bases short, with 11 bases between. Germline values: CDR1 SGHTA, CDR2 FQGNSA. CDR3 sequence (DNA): TGTGCCAGCAGCTTAGAGGCAGGGGGGAACATTCAGTACTTC. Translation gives CASSLEAGGNIQYF.

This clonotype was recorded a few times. CDR3 nucleotide sequence: TGTGCCAGCCAAGGGTATAGCAATCAGCCCCAGCATTTT. It yields the protein CASQGYSNQPQHF. The rearrangement joins TRBV2 to TRBJ1-5; D is uncertain. V lost 8 bases and J 0 bases, leaving 8 bases between the germline ends. The CDR3 loop spans 13 amino acids. Germline lookup yields CDR1 SNHLY and CDR2 FYNNEI.

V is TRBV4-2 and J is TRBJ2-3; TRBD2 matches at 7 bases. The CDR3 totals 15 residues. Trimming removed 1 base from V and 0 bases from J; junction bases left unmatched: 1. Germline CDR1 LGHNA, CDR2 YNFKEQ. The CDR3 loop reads CASSQGRESTDTQYF. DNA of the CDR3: TGTGCCAGCAGCCAAGGGCGGGAGAGCACAGATACGCAGTATTTT.

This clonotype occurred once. The CDR3 region is CASSISRTGGSGYTF. The CDR3 DNA sequence: TGTGCCAGTAGTATTAGTCGGACAGGGGGTAGTGGCTACACCTTC. The V call is TRBV19, the J call TRBJ1-2, with 10 bases identical to TRBD1. The CDR3 totals 15 residues. Looked up from germline, CDR1 is LNHDA and CDR2 is SQIVND (reference sequence). The trim removed 3 bases at V and 7 bases at J, leaving 8 bases unmatched.

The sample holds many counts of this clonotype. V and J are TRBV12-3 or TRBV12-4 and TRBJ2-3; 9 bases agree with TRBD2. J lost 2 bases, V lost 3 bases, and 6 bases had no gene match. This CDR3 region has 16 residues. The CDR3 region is CASSLTSGQTTDTQYF. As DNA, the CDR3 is TGTGCCAGCAGTTTGACTAGCGGACAGACCACAGATACGCAGTATTTT.

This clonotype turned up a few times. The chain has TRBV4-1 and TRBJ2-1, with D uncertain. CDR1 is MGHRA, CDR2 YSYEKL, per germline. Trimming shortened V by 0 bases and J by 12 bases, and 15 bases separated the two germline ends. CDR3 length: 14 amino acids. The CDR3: CASSQDVRAPWQFF. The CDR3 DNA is TGCGCCAGCAGCCAAGATGTCCGAGCTCCTTGGCAGTTCTTC.

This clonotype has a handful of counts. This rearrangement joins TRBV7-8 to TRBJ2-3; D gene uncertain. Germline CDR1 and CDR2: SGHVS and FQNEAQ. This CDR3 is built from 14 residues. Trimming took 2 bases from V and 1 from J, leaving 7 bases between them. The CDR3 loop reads CASSLSRRTDTQYF. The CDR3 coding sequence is TGTGCCAGCAGCTTAAGTCGGCGCACAGATACGCAGTATTTT.

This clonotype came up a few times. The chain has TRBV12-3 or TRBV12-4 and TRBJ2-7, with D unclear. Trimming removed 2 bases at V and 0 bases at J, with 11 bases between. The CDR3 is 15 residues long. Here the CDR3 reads CASSLKGGTSYEQYF. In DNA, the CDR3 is TGTGCCAGCAGTTTAAAAGGCGGCACCTCCTACGAGCAGTACTTC.

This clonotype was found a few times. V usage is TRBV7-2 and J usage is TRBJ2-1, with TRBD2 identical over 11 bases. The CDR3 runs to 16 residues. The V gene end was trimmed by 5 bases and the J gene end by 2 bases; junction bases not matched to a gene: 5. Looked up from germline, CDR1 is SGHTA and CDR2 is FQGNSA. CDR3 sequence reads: CASSPAGLAAYNEQFF. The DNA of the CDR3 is TGTGCCAGCAGCCCGGCGGGACTAGCGGCCTACAATGAGCAGTTCTTC.

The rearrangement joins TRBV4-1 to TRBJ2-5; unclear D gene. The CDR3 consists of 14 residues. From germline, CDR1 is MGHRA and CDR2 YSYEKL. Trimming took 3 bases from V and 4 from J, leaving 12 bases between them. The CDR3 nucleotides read TGCGCCAGCAGCCAGGGTCCTGTTAGAGAGACCCAGTACTTC. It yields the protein CASSQGPVRETQYF.

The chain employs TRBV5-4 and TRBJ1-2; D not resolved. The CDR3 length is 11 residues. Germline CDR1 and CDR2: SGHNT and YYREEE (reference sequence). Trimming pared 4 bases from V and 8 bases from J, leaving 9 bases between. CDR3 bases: TGTGCCAGCAGCCGAGTTGGCGGCTACACCTTC. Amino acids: CASSRVGGYTF.

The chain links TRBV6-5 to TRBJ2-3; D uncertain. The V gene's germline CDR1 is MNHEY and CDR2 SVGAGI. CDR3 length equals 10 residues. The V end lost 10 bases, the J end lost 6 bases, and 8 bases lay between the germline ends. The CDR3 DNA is TGTGCCACCATGACGGATACGCAGTATTTT. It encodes CATMTDTQYF.

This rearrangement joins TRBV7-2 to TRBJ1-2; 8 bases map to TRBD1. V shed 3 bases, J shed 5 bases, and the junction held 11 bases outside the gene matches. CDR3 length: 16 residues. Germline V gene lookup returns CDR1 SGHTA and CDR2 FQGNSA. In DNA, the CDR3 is TGTGCCAGCAGCTTCTCAGGGGGCTCACTTCCTTATGGCTACACCTTC. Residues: CASSFSGGSLPYGYTF.

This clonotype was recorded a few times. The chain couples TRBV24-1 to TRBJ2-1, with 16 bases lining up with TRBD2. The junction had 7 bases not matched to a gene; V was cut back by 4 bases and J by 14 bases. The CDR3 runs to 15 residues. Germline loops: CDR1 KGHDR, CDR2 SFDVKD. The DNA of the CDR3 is TGTGCCACCAGTGAGCCGGGACTAGCGGGGGGGAGAGAGTTCTTC. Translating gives CATSEPGLAGGREFF.